This is a list of T cell receptor beta chains from one sample in a study of blood T cell repertoires in COVID-19. Assay used: immunoSEQ multiplex PCR; TCRdb lists only in-frame clones, some missing. The table records about 200,000 clones, roughly four fifths of them present only once. Sequencing was done on a sample of PBMCs or T cells enriched from blood (not recorded which). The receptor source for this set is a woman aged 50 to 60 who had been exposed to COVID-19. The CDR3 runs from the conserved cysteine through the conserved F or W. The order of the fields is D gene, J gene, V gene, clone size, CDR3 DNA, CDR3 protein. A D gene is named only where the DNA matches it firmly. Not every row has a clone size; where given, it reads once, few, many or a size class.

>-|TRBJ2-1|TRBV28|-
TGTGCCAGCATCCCCTCAGGGCCAGGCCACAATGAGCAGTTCTTC
CASIPSGPGHNEQFF
>-|TRBJ1-3|TRBV28|-
TGTGCCAGCAGCCCCGGGGGAGTAATAAAGGGAAACACCATATATTTT
CASSPGGVIKGNTIYF
>TRBD2|TRBJ2-1|TRBV20-1|-
TGCAGTGCTGGTGGACTAGCGGGGGCCCCCGGCAATGAGCAGTTCTTC
CSAGGLAGAPGNEQFF
>-|TRBJ2-1|TRBV5-6|-
TGTGCCAGCAGCCGACCGGCTCAGGTTAACAATGAGCAGTTCTTC
CASSRPAQVNNEQFF
>TRBD2|TRBJ2-7|TRBV18|-
TGTGCCAGCTCTCCCTCCGTAGGGCTAGCGGGGTACGAGCAGTACTTC
CASSPSVGLAGYEQYF
>TRBD2|TRBJ2-4|TRBV7-2|-
TGTGCCAGCAGCTTTTTAGCGGGGGGGCCCAAAAACATTCAGTACTTC
CASSFLAGGPKNIQYF
>-|TRBJ2-4|TRBV11-2|-
TGTGCCAGCAGCTTAGAGGGGCCGGGCATTCAGTACTTC
CASSLEGPGIQYF
>TRBD1|TRBJ2-1|TRBV5-1|-
TGCGCCAGCGGGCGAGGGGGCCTCGACGATGAGCAGTTCTTC
CASGRGGLDDEQFF
>-|TRBJ1-5|TRBV2|-
TGTGCCAGCAGTACCGCCTCAGGGGTAAATCAGCCCCAGCATTTT
CASSTASGVNQPQHF
>-|TRBJ1-6|TRBV19|-
TGTGCCAGTAGTTCGACCGACAGTGTGTATTCACCCCTCCACTTT
CASSSTDSVYSPLHF
>TRBD2|TRBJ2-3|TRBV7-9|-
TGTGCCAGCAGCAGTAGCGGGGCGACAGATACGCAGTATTTT
CASSSSGATDTQYF
>TRBD1|TRBJ2-7|TRBV30|few
TGTGCCTGGAGTACCGGGACAGGGCGGTACGAGCAGTACTTC
CAWSTGTGRYEQYF
>TRBD1|TRBJ2-7|TRBV5-1|-
TGCGCCAGCAGCTTGGCATCTCCGGGACAGGGATTGGACGAGCAGTACTTC
CASSLASPGQGLDEQYF
>-|TRBJ1-1|TRBV12-3/TRBV12-4|-
TGTGCCAGCACGGGGGTACCCCCCACTGAAGCTTTCTTT
CASTGVPPTEAFF
>TRBD1|TRBJ2-2|TRBV5-1|-
TGCGCCAGCAGCTTGGGACAGGGGAAAGGCGGGGAGCTGTTTTTT
CASSLGQGKGGELFF
>TRBD2|TRBJ2-2|TRBV9|-
TGTGCCAGCACCGCGACTAGCGGGGGGCTGAACACCGGGGAGCTGTTTTTT
CASTATSGGLNTGELFF
>-|TRBJ1-1|TRBV11-2|-
TGTGCCAGCAGCTTAGATAGGAGGACTGAAGCTTTCTTT
CASSLDRRTEAFF